Presented here are 18 T cell receptor beta chains from one specimen sequenced in a study of cytomegalovirus exposure and HLA in healthy donors. Primers: 60 Vbeta forward and 13 Jbeta reverse. Clones were sequenced by immunoSEQ multiplex PCR, and TCRdb holds only the in-frame ones, with some missing. The sample lists some 130,000 clones, roughly 80% occurring once. Source material: PBMCs. Every receptor here comes from a woman aged 45-65 years in good health and CMV-seropositive.

V usage is TRBV5-1 and J usage is TRBJ2-7; 14 bases are shared with TRBD2. The CDR3 sequence is 16 residues long. Germline values: CDR1 SGHRS, CDR2 YFSETQ. V trimming: 4 bases; J trimming: 3 bases; junction bases outside the gene matches: 6. This CDR3 reads CASSRGTSGGGYEQYF. CDR3 coding DNA: TGCGCCAGCAGCAGAGGGACTAGCGGGGGCGGCTACGAGCAGTACTTC.

Here the CDR3 reads CASSTGTAVEKLFF. In DNA form, the CDR3 reads TGCGCCAGCAGCACTGGGACAGCGGTTGAAAAACTGTTTTTT. This chain uses TRBV5-1 with TRBJ1-4; 7 bases match TRBD1. The V segment lost 4 bases and the J segment 7 bases; nucleotides outside the gene matches: 7. CDR1 and CDR2 (germline): SGHRS, YFSETQ. CDR3 length equals 14 residues.

The CDR3 DNA sequence: TGTGCCAGCAGGATGACAGGCGATCACTATGGCTACACCTTC. Protein product: CASRMTGDHYGYTF. The chain is built from TRBV6-5 and TRBJ1-2, with a tentative D call TRBD1 (6 bases). The CDR3 sequence is 14 residues long. In germline, CDR1 is MNHEY, CDR2 SVGAGI. Between the trimmed V and J ends, which lost 6 bases and 3 bases, there was a span of 14 bases.

V is TRBV5-1 and J is TRBJ1-2; tentatively, D is TRBD1 (5 bases). Trimming took 0 bases from V and 6 from J, leaving 9 bases between them. Germline CDR1 and CDR2: SGHRS and YFSETQ. CDR3 size: 13 residues. The CDR3 nucleotides read TGCGCCAGCAGCTTGGTCAGGGCGGATGGCTACACCTTC. Translated, it gives CASSLVRADGYTF. The complete variable domain, with remaining parts taken from reference TRBV5-1 and TRBJ1-2, reads KAGVTQTPRYLIKTRGQQVTLSCSPISGHRSVSWYQQTPGQGLQFLFEYFSETQRNKGNFPGRFSGRQFSNSRSEMNVSTLELGDSALYLCASSLVRADGYTFGSGTRLTVV.

This chain joins TRBV7-3 and TRBJ2-7; 11 positions match TRBD1. Germline V CDR1 and CDR2: SGHTA, FQGTGA. Losses at the gene ends were 4 bases for V and 3 bases for J; bases not matched to a gene: 17. CDR3 length: 19 residues. CDR3: CASSSIGGDPGTGGYEQYF. The CDR3 nucleotides are TGTGCCAGCAGCTCAATTGGCGGGGATCCCGGGACAGGGGGCTACGAGCAGTACTTC.

This clone was recorded a few times. The J gene is TRBJ1-2, the V gene TRBV7-9; 11 nucleotides match TRBD1. The V segment lost 4 bases and the J segment 11 bases; nucleotides outside the gene matches: 6. The CDR3 covers 13 residues. CDR1 SEHNR and CDR2 FQNEAQ come from the germline V gene (reference sequence). The chain's CDR3 is CASSSWDRGTYTF. In DNA form, the CDR3 reads TGTGCCAGCAGCTCGTGGGACAGGGGGACGTACACCTTC.

V and J are TRBV7-6 and TRBJ1-1, with 12 bases lining up with TRBD1. Germline V gene data show CDR1 as SGHVS and CDR2 as FNYEAQ. The CDR3 covers 17 residues. With V trimmed by 3 bases and J by 4 bases, 9 bases remained unmatched. The CDR3 sequence is CASSLGTGGIWGTEAFF. CDR3 in DNA: TGTGCCAGCAGCTTGGGGACAGGGGGCATTTGGGGCACTGAAGCTTTCTTT.

This rearrangement joins TRBV5-1 to TRBJ2-7; 9 nucleotides align to TRBD1. The CDR3 has 15 amino acids. The trim removed 1 base at V and 6 bases at J, leaving 8 bases unmatched. The V gene's germline CDR1 is SGHRS and CDR2 YFSETQ. CDR3 in amino acids: CASSLTPGTGSEQYF. The CDR3 bases are TGCGCCAGCAGCTTGACCCCGGGGACAGGGAGCGAGCAGTACTTC.

This CDR3 is CASSYLGGDTEAFF. CDR3 bases: TGTGCCAGCAGTTATCTGGGAGGCGACACTGAAGCTTTCTTT. The J gene is TRBJ1-1, the V gene TRBV27; D gene unclear. Trimming took 4 bases from V and 3 from J, leaving 12 bases between them. The CDR3 extends over 14 amino acids. Germline assignment: CDR1 MNHEY and CDR2 SMNVEV (reference sequence).

The sample holds a few counts of this clone. J is TRBJ2-3 and V is TRBV5-4; 11 bases agree with TRBD1. The trim removed 3 bases at V and 3 bases at J, leaving 6 bases unmatched. CDR1 is SGHNT and CDR2 is YYREEE in the germline V gene (reference sequence). The CDR3 sequence is 16 residues long. CDR3 amino acids: CASSSAGTGGTDTQYF. CDR3 nucleotide sequence: TGTGCCAGCAGCTCCGCCGGGACAGGGGGAACAGATACGCAGTATTTT.

The chain employs TRBV18 and TRBJ2-3, with TRBD2 identical over 14 bases. Losses at the gene ends were 5 bases for V and 4 bases for J; bases not matched to a gene: 2. Germline CDR1 is KGHSH and CDR2 is LQKENI. The CDR3 length is 15 residues. In DNA form, the CDR3 reads TGTGCCAGCTCATCGGGACTAGCGGGAGCAGATACGCAGTATTTT. The encoded protein is CASSSGLAGADTQYF.

The table lists this clone with a count of one. This chain links TRBV9 with TRBJ2-1; TRBD1 is a possible D gene (6 bases). Between the trimmed V and J ends, which lost 4 bases and 6 bases, there was a span of 20 bases. This CDR3 contains 16 residues. Germline CDR1 and CDR2: SGDLS and YYNGEE. CDR3 in DNA: TGTGCCAGCAGCCCTCATAGCCTGGGACAACGCAATGAGCAGTTCTTC. This gives the protein CASSPHSLGQRNEQFF.

The chain uses TRBV11-2 and TRBJ1-2; TRBD1 aligns across 7 bases. The CDR3 has 14 residues. The junction had 4 bases not matched to a gene; V was cut back by 1 base and J by 5 bases. Germline V gene lookup returns CDR1 SGHAT and CDR2 FQNNGV. CDR3 sequence: CASSLVDRAYGYTF. The CDR3 DNA reads TGTGCCAGCAGCTTAGTTGACAGGGCATATGGCTACACCTTC.

The chain couples TRBV4-3 to TRBJ1-1; the D is unclear. The germline CDR1 and CDR2 sequences are LGHNA and YSLEER. Trimming removed 0 bases from V and 2 bases from J, with 7 bases in between. This CDR3 spans 14 amino acids. The CDR3 DNA follows: TGCGCCAGCAGCCAAGAGACTCGAAACACTGAAGCTTTCTTT. Translation: CASSQETRNTEAFF.

The chain carries TRBV7-9 and TRBJ1-3; 11 nucleotides line up with TRBD1. V was pared by 4 bases and J by 3 bases, with 5 bases of the junction left unmatched. The CDR3 spans 16 residues. The germline V gene encodes CDR1 SEHNR and CDR2 FQNEAQ (reference sequence). The CDR3 sequence is CASSSGQGAFGNTIYF. CDR3 coding DNA: TGTGCCAGCAGCTCCGGACAGGGGGCGTTTGGAAACACCATATATTTT.

The V gene is TRBV19, the J gene TRBJ2-5, with 7 bases aligning to TRBD2. CDR1 and CDR2 (germline): LNHDA, SQIVND (reference sequence). V was pared by 5 bases and J by 0 bases, with 9 bases of the junction left unmatched. CDR3 length: 16 amino acids. The CDR3 protein is CASSLYGGTYQETQYF. The CDR3 region has the DNA TGTGCCAGTAGTCTATACGGGGGGACGTACCAAGAGACCCAGTACTTC.

The table lists this clone with a count of one. This chain joins TRBV11-3 and TRBJ2-5; 11 bases match TRBD2. Germline CDR1 reads SGHNT; CDR2 reads YENEEA. The V gene end was trimmed by 6 bases and the J gene end by 5 bases; junction bases not matched to a gene: 17. The CDR3 has 18 amino acids. The CDR3, as DNA: TGTGCCAGCAGGCGTAAAATTTTAGCGGGAGGGCCTGGGGAGACCCAGTACTTC. This encodes CASRRKILAGGPGETQYF.

The rearrangement links TRBV2 to TRBJ1-6, with D uncertain. The germline V gene has CDR1 SNHLY and CDR2 FYNNEI. The CDR3 sequence is 14 residues long. The germline V and J ends were trimmed by 3 bases and 1 base, with 4 bases remaining between them. The CDR3 DNA follows: TGTGCCAGCAGTGACGGGTCCTATAATTCACCCCTCCACTTT. Its protein is CASSDGSYNSPLHF.